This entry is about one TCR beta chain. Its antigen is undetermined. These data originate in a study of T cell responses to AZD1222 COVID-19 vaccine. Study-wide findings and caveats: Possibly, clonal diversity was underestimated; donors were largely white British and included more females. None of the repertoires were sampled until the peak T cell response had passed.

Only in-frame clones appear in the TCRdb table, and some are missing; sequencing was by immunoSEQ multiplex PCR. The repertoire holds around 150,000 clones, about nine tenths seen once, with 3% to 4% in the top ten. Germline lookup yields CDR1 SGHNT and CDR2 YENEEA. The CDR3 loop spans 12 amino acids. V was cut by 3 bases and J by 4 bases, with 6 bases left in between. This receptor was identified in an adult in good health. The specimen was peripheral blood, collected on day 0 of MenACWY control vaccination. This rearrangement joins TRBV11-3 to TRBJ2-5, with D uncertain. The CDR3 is CASSFDLETQYF. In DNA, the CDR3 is TGTGCCAGCAGCTTCGACTTAGAGACCCAGTACTTC.